This note documents a single TCR beta chain sequence. The target of this receptor is not known. Within one base of it there is no much larger clone, and no base qualities were kept. This sample stems from a study of graft-versus-host responses after intestinal transplantation listed by TCRdb under 2021. Describing the broader study: The transplants that recipients received were multivisceral, liver-intestinal, or isolated intestinal. Every recipient was given anti-thymocyte globulin induction, then maintenance tacrolimus and steroids for 3 to 4 years. Bulk TCR-beta CDR3 sequencing was used to track graft-versus-host and host-versus-graft alloreactive T cell clones in the graft, circulation and bone marrow after intestinal transplantation. Alloreactive clones were identified by sequencing pre-transplant mixed lymphocyte reaction products and comparing them with unstimulated pre-transplant donor and recipient T cells. The cohort enrolled under 30 intestinal transplant recipients, one of whom was a retransplant, and a few patients without pretransplant specimens were excluded. A peak of at least 4% donor T cells among recipient peripheral blood mononuclear cells was the definition used for donor T cell macrochimerism. Rather than going through the commercial service, samples from three later patients were sequenced in-house on an Illumina MiSeq and processed with MiXCR. Study-level results and caveats: In patients with donor T cell macrochimerism, the allografts had high GvH to HvG T cell clonal ratios. GvH clones turned up in recipient bone marrow, with some appearing earlier in ileal mucosa or blood, a pattern consistent with an intestinal mucosal origin. Peak levels of circulating GvH clones were associated with declines in HvG clones early after transplant. Conclusions were limited by the relatively low number and heterogeneity of intestinal transplant patients.

Library prep was done by the immunoSEQ multiplex PCR assay. In most patients, genomic DNA was isolated using the Qiagen DNeasy Blood and Tissue Kit and sent frozen to Adaptive Biotechnologies for TCR sequencing. Adaptive Biotechnologies carried out high-throughput TCR-beta CDR3 sequencing of genomic DNA for most patients. The published analysis was carried out like this. TCR sequencing data were retrieved from Adaptive's ImmunoSEQ software for around 18 patients, whereas a few other patients were processed with MiXCR and VDJtools. CD4 versus CD8 sorting errors were corrected by removing sequences found in both subsets at a frequency ratio below 5:1. CDR3 nucleotide sequences shared by donor and recipient were removed because the origin of these sequences could not be assigned. To be classed as alloreactive, a clone needed at least 2-fold expansion over unstimulated cells and a minimum CFSE-low frequency of 0.002% (template counts) or 0.001% (read counts). Mappable clones were those detected in sequenced pre-transplant spleen, lymph node, or MLR CFSE-low populations of the donor or recipient. Cumulative frequency of alloreactive clones was calculated as a percentage of all sequences weighted by copy number. TCRdb limited this immuneACCESS table to in-frame rearrangements with V and J called. A share of clones is missing; checked studies link under half to unresolved V genes, and the rest is unexplained. The V and J calls and clone size were taken over from that table, and D and trimming were inferred from the DNA. This sample holds 70,000 or so clones; under 90% were observed only once. About 0.4% of the sample is held by the ten biggest clonotypes.

The CDR3 goes from the cysteine to the phenylalanine over 19 residues. Only the CDR3 region is kept as DNA, spanning 57 bases read in frame from base 1. CDR1 and CDR2 were assigned from the germline V gene (reference sequence) as MNHEY and SMNVEV. Trimming removed 1 base from V and 1 base from J; the gene matches leave 9 bases unexplained. The time point label corresponds to: cells obtained before transplantation from donor or recipient. CD3+CD4+ and CD3+CD8+ populations were FACS-sorted from unstimulated pre-transplant donor and recipient cells taken from spleen or lymph nodes. Recombination joined TRBV27 with TRBJ1-5, with TRBD1 identical over 11 junction bases. The specimen comprised unstimulated CD4+ T cells sorted from spleen or lymph node cells, sampled before transplant. This TCR was recovered from a human donor who was the organ donor for an intestinal transplant. The CDR3 region reads CASSLWAGQGALSNQPQHF. The nucleotides read TGTGCCAGCAGTTTATGGGCCGGACAGGGGGCTTTGAGCAATCAGCCCCAGCATTTT.